This TCR beta chain was identified during a study of T-cell reconstitution after alpha-beta-depleted transplantation in children. Study-wide findings and caveats: Surviving recipient T cells and thymic progenitors produced the high day-60 TCRbeta diversity seen in some patients. T cells produced anew were the main source of T-cell counts and diversity one year after transplant. Reports say that about two months after transplant, the alpha-beta T cells came out of several hundred graft clones that had expanded.

The CDR3 has 14 amino acids. V dropped 5 bases and J dropped 7; count of bases not matched to a gene: 11. Preparing the TCRbeta library involved the use of unique molecular identifiers. MiXCR was run by TCRdb on the PCR reads, yielding one entry per CDR3 protein. The sample includes 60,000 to 100,000 distinct CDR3 sequences, around 18% of them seen just once. Comment on this clonotype: Its antigen is currently unknown.

The gene calls are TRBV12-3 or TRBV12-4 and TRBJ2-7; 7 bases line up with TRBD2. The specimen comprised PBMCs, mostly from graft donor cells, sampled 360 days after TCRalphabeta/CD19-depleted stem cell transplant. This TCR was recovered from a male patient aged 2 to 9 who had a stem cell transplant for acute lymphoblastic leukemia, so the T cells may come from the graft donor. This CDR3 is CASSIQAGTWEQYF. The CDR3 DNA is TGTGCCAGCAGTATACAAGCGGGAACTTGGGAGCAGTACTTC.